This TCR beta chain was profiled in a study of cytomegalovirus exposure and HLA in healthy donors (dated by TCRdb to about 2017). As for the study more broadly: According to an earlier analysis of around 600 of the donors, some 170 million T cells yielded 117 million unique TCR beta sequences and approximately 300 Gb of sequence data. An early release covering about 600 HLA-typed donors comprised about 300 gigabases of sequencing data and some 79 million unique TCR sequences. Among the roughly 400 genotyped donors, roughly 80% belonged to the genetic ancestry cluster associated with self-reported Caucasian donors. The study aimed to test whether cataloging public T cell receptors could reveal signatures of past pathogen exposure. Using immunosequencing, the study profiled T cell repertoires from approximately 700 subjects and related those repertoires to cytomegalovirus serostatus. A separate validation cohort of over 95 different subjects was used in addition to the approximately 640-subject first cohort. High-throughput TCR immunosequencing, statistical association of individual TCRs with disease status, and machine learning were combined to predict cytomegalovirus infection status. To study patterns of TCR occurrence, a later analysis re-analyzed previously published TCR beta repertoires from just over 650 donors and added high-resolution HLA genotyping. In the later analysis, no new phenotypic data were used to find candidate immune exposures; instead, reliance was placed on TCR beta sequences and their occurrence across donors. To decide whether each TCR beta V gene segment behaved as functional or pseudogenic, an earlier analysis of some 540 of the donors relied on high-throughput TCR beta sequencing. Donor age, sex, ethnicity and CMV serostatus were compiled together with the repertoire data. In a later genetic analysis, genome-wide SNP genotypes for 398 of the 666 donors were used, and that subset was treated as a discovery cohort. Every discovery cohort repertoire had been produced on one sequencing platform. Class I and class II HLA loci were covered by the typing at four-digit resolution. Typing coverage varied by locus: roughly 629-630 donors for A, B, C, DRB1 and DQB1; roughly 500 for DQA1; 606 for DPA1; some 470 for DPB1. Roughly 5 DR-DQ haplotypes were handled as single units for association and clustering, since linkage in the cohort was strong. Among under 450 genotyped donors of the cohort, an average of about 240,000 unique TCR beta nucleotide sequences were sequenced per donor, roughly a sixth of them non-productive. Summary of the overall study and its limitations: The sequencing pipeline was judged likely to have produced a cluster of highly shared sequence variants as a technical artifact. It was suggested by the authors that the approach could potentially be generalized to other disease states and immunological phenotypes. CMV serostatus was the only immune exposure information available for the cohort. In vitro tests confirmed that a few of the cytomegalovirus-associated TCR beta chains recognize cytomegalovirus antigens. The earlier analysis of approximately 590 of the donors excluded some 15 rarely observed V segments, including chromosome 9 orphons, because counts were too low. Only TCR beta chains were sequenced in this cohort, and the absence of alpha or paired-chain data limited detectable features. Most TCR sequences were observed very rarely across donors, whereas some public TCRs were present in many individuals. Because HLA typing was unavailable for some donors at each locus, only the typed subset was used in association tests. An association between a missense DCLRE1C variant and V-gene and J-gene trimming of TCR beta chains was found in a later genetic analysis and replicated in an independent cohort. At a false discovery rate of 0.05, a later analysis linked 16,000 or so TCR beta sequences to specific HLA alleles. A later genetic analysis reported fewer N-insertions in productive TCRs among donors in an Asian-associated ancestry cluster than the roughly 670-donor mean. According to a later analysis, parvovirus B19, influenza, CMV and Epstein-Barr virus appeared linked to several top co-occurrence clusters. A further reported finding was that TCR beta sequences accurately predicted the HLA-A and HLA-B alleles for most subjects in the first cohort. Broadly in line with IMGT annotations, most TCR beta V segments showed up in productive rearrangements about 87% or about 30% of the time in an earlier analysis of around 550 of the donors. A later analysis found that TCR association rates varied across HLA loci, with DRB1 alleles showing the most associated TCRs and HLA-C alleles the fewest. Some IMGT-functional V segments, including TRBV6-2 and TRBV6-3, could not be distinguished by the 87-base-pair reads and were therefore excluded. In the study, 164 TCR beta chains were listed as associated with cytomegalovirus. Linkage disequilibrium might explain the correlated functional status among segregating V segments, but an unknown experimental factor could not be ruled out. A later analysis found that HLA-associated TCR beta chains were more clonally expanded and had lower generation probabilities than equally common non-associated chains. A later analysis found that most CMV-associated TCR beta chains appeared HLA-restricted, with HLA associations seemingly driven largely by CMV exposure. Sequencing depth was assumed to be roughly uniform across donors in the presence/absence analyses, though that assumption may not hold. The classifier was reported to diagnose cytomegalovirus status with high specificity and sensitivity in both the original cohort and the validation cohort. When HLA alleles, especially DR and DQ, strongly co-occurred, TCR associations were difficult to assign to individual alleles.

The cohort comprised 666 healthy bone marrow donors. At the time of sampling, all cohort members were nominally healthy, though unrecorded immune exposures were likely present. The donor was CMV seronegative and was included in the group of a few hundred seronegative cohort members. A peripheral blood sample was collected from each donor, and TCR beta sequencing was performed on peripheral blood mononuclear cells. Genomic DNA was extracted from the blood cell samples with the Qiagen DNeasy Blood Extraction Kit. Library preparation used the immunoSEQ multiplex PCR assay. A mixture of 60 forward primers for TCR Vbeta segments and 13 reverse primers for TCR Jbeta segments was used in the multiplex PCR. Amplification of the CDR3 region of rearranged TCR beta genes was performed with a multiplex PCR assay on genomic DNA. Amplified TCR beta libraries were sequenced as 87-base-pair reads on the Illumina HiSeq System. The original methods were these. In a later analysis, some 80 million unique TCR beta chains were counted across the 500 to 850 repertoires, and approximately 11 million of these chains were shared by at least two donors. Raw reads were error-corrected and collapsed into unique sequences by a nearest-neighbor algorithm in which closely related sequences were merged to remove PCR and sequencing errors. CDR3 sequences were aligned to IMGT reference sequences to assign V, D and J gene segments. Each retained sequence needed at least a six-nucleotide match to both a V gene segment and a J gene segment. Rearrangements were called productive when the CDR3 lacked stop codons and stayed in frame with V and J; all others were non-productive. CDR3 was defined according to IMGT convention as the region running from the second conserved V-encoded cysteine to the conserved J-encoded phenylalanine. In an earlier analysis of approximately 500 of the donors, sequences lacking an unambiguous match to a single V gene segment were excluded. In an earlier analysis of a few hundred of the donors, V segments were called functional above 56.7% productive rearrangements and were called segregating when the between-donor standard deviation exceeded 5%. A statistical classification framework was built to diagnose cytomegalovirus status from the catalog of TCR beta chain sequences. In a later analysis, TCR nucleotide sequences were compared against IMGT/GENE-DB human TR gene sequences so that V and J genes could be assigned. The TCRdist pipeline was used in a later analysis to assign CDR3 sequences and most-parsimonious VDJ recombination scenarios. In a later analysis, each TCR beta chain was defined by its CDR3 amino acid sequence together with its V-gene family, and reads without a unique V-gene family were excluded. As a way to deal with suspected cross-contamination and a sequencing artifact, a later analysis dropped roughly 620 nucleotide sequences that were highly shared and had low generation probability. In a later analysis, a clonal expansion index for each public chain was calculated from normalized within-repertoire ranks of inferred template counts. A later analysis computed generation probabilities with a VDJ recombination model fitted to out-of-frame rearrangements, and checked the results against IGoR. In a later analysis, TCR-TCR, TCR-HLA and TCR-CMV co-occurrence was scored with hypergeometric tests, and a repertoire-size bias correction was applied to TCR pairs. False discovery rates were estimated in a later analysis by permuting HLA or CMV assignments 20 times. In a later analysis, co-occurring TCRs were grouped using DBSCAN, with TCRdist sequence similarity added in when clustering inside HLA-allele-positive subsets. Repertoires with fewer than 30,000 or more than 120,000 public chains were left out of co-occurrence clustering, as were about 5 repertoires with anomalous nucleotide sharing. This is the immuneACCESS table as TCRdb keeps it, with only in-frame sequences that have V and J called. A part of the clones is gone; compared with another copy, unresolved V genes explain less than half, and the rest is unexplained. The D gene and trimming were derived from the DNA, and the V and J assignments and clone size from that table. This sample has 110,000 or so clones in its table, and 82% of those were observed once. Approximately 2.7% of the sample is held by the ten biggest clonotypes.

CDR1 MGHRA and CDR2 YSYEKL were looked up in the germline V gene. The germline V end is reduced by 1 base and the J end by 2 bases; junction bases left unmatched: 11. Spanning cysteine to phenylalanine, the CDR3 consists of 18 amino acids. CDR3 DNA is the only sequence kept; it has 54 bases, read in frame from the first base. Concerning this clone: Its antigen is still unknown. No base qualities exist here, and no much larger clone lies one base off it.

The specimen was PBMCs. Recombination linked TRBV4-1 to TRBJ2-3; 8 bases in between match TRBD2. The origin of this receptor is a woman between 18 and 29 years old in good health and CMV-seronegative. The nucleotides are TGCGCCAGCAGCCAAGTCCCCCAGCGGGGGACCTACACAGATACGCAGTATTTT. Translation gives CASSQVPQRGTYTDTQYF.